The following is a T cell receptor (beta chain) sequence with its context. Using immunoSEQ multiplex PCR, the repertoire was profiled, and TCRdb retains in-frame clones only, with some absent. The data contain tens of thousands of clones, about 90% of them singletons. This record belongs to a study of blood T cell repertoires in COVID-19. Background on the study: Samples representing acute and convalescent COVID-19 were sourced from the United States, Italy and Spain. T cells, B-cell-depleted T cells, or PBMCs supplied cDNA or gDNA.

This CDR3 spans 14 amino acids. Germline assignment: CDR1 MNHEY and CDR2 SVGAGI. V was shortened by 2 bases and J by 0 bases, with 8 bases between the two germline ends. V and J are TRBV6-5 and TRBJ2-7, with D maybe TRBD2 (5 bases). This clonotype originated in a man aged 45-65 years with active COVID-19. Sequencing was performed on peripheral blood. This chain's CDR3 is CASSYRAVSYEQYF. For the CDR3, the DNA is TGTGCCAGCAGTTACCGAGCGGTCTCCTACGAGCAGTACTTC.